The 21 T cell receptor beta chains presented below share a single source sample, sequenced in a study of graft-versus-host responses after intestinal transplantation. These receptors lack a known antigen. Profiled with immunoSEQ multiplex PCR; TCRdb holds only in-frame clones, not every one. The sample has approximately 60,000 clones, around nine tenths seen once. The specimen comprised unstimulated CD8+ T cells sorted from spleen or lymph node cells, sampled before transplant. These receptors all stem from a human donor who was the organ donor for an intestinal transplant.

The rearrangement joins TRBV28 to TRBJ2-5; possibly TRBD1 for D (6 bases). V lost 5 bases, J lost 5 bases, and 15 bases lay in between. The CDR3 spans 14 residues. Germline V gives CDR1 MDHEN, CDR2 SYDVKM. This chain's CDR3 is CASSLLARGETQYF. CDR3 DNA: TGTGCCAGCAGTCTCCTAGCCAGGGGCGAGACCCAGTACTTC.

The chain is built from TRBV19 and TRBJ1-2; D is undetermined. Trimming removed 8 bases from V and 8 bases from J, with 18 bases in between. This CDR3 has 13 residues. The germline V gene has CDR1 LNHDA and CDR2 SQIVND (reference sequence). This CDR3 is CASSLSAPAGYTF. For the CDR3, the DNA is TGTGCCAGTTCCTTGTCAGCGCCTGCGGGCTACACCTTC.

The chain has TRBV2 and TRBJ2-7; D is undetermined. This CDR3 contains 15 residues. Germline loops: CDR1 SNHLY, CDR2 FYNNEI. Trimming took 2 bases from V and 0 from J, leaving 11 bases between them. As DNA, the CDR3 is TGTGCCAGCAGTGAACAAGGCGGCAGCTCCTACGAGCAGTACTTC. Protein sequence: CASSEQGGSSYEQYF.

A few counts support this clone. This chain connects TRBV4-1 to TRBJ2-5; 12 nucleotides align to TRBD2. Germline V gene lookup returns CDR1 MGHRA and CDR2 YSYEKL. The CDR3 covers 16 residues. V gave up 3 bases and J gave up 4 bases; unmatched junction bases: 6. CDR3 amino acids: CASSQAVLAGGETQYF. DNA of the CDR3: TGCGCCAGCAGCCAGGCCGTACTAGCGGGAGGAGAGACCCAGTACTTC.

This clone was seen once. V gene TRBV5-4 combines with J gene TRBJ1-4; 7 nucleotides match TRBD1. The CDR3 totals 14 residues. Unmatched junction bases numbered 6, after V lost 4 bases and J lost 6 bases. Germline CDR1 reads SGHNT; CDR2 reads YYREEE (reference sequence). CDR3 sequence (DNA): TGTGCCAGCAGCGGGGACAGCCAAGATGAAAAACTGTTTTTT. It translates to CASSGDSQDEKLFF.

V usage is TRBV28 and J usage is TRBJ2-7, with 10 bases identical to TRBD2. Unmatched junction bases numbered 11, after V lost 5 bases and J lost 4 bases. Germline loops: CDR1 MDHEN, CDR2 SYDVKM. This CDR3 has 16 residues. The CDR3 loop reads CASSPSPSGSSYEQYF. CDR3 sequence (DNA): TGTGCCAGCAGTCCAAGCCCTAGCGGGAGTTCTTACGAGCAGTACTTC.

This clone was picked up a small number of times. The V and J genes are TRBV9 and TRBJ1-2; 7 nucleotides align to TRBD1. Germline V gives CDR1 SGDLS, CDR2 YYNGEE. Trimming took 0 bases from V and 1 from J; bases not matched to a gene: 9. This CDR3 is 17 amino acids long. CDR3 amino acids: CASSVDFRTGFNYGYTF. The CDR3 bases are TGTGCCAGCAGCGTAGATTTTAGGACAGGATTTAACTATGGCTACACCTTC.

This chain joins TRBV4-1 and TRBJ1-4; TRBD1 might be the D (6 bases). Germline CDR1 is MGHRA and CDR2 is YSYEKL. V was clipped by 6 bases and J by 2 bases, with 7 bases between them. CDR3 size: 13 residues. The CDR3 is CASSQGTNEKLFF. DNA for the CDR3: TGCGCCAGCAGTCAGGGGACTAATGAAAAACTGTTTTTT.

The V call is TRBV30, the J call TRBJ1-2; D is unresolved. Germline CDR1 GTSNPN, CDR2 SVGIG (reference sequence). This CDR3 spans 13 amino acids. V dropped 0 bases and J dropped 7 bases, with 12 bases sitting between them. CDR3 region: CAWSVIFMSGYTF. The CDR3 DNA reads TGTGCCTGGAGTGTAATTTTCATGAGTGGCTACACCTTC.

This clone came up a few times. The genes are TRBV4-3 and TRBJ2-7, with 10 nucleotides matching TRBD2. Germline V gene sequence: CDR1 LGHNA, CDR2 YSLEER. This CDR3 has 16 amino acids. The V gene end was trimmed by 0 bases and the J gene end by 1 base; junction bases not matched to a gene: 3. For the CDR3, the DNA is TGCGCCAGCAGCCAAGATCCTAGCGGGAGTTCCTACGAGCAGTACTTC. Its protein product is CASSQDPSGSSYEQYF.

The V and J genes are TRBV9 and TRBJ2-1, with 12 positions matching TRBD2. Germline loops: CDR1 SGDLS, CDR2 YYNGEE. V dropped 3 bases and J dropped 6; count of bases not matched to a gene: 7. This CDR3 has 16 amino acids. The CDR3 spells CASSEELAGGTNEQFF. DNA of the CDR3: TGTGCCAGCAGCGAAGAACTAGCGGGAGGTACCAATGAGCAGTTCTTC.

The chain recombines TRBV5-6 with TRBJ1-5; D may be TRBD1 (6 bases). The germline V gene has CDR1 SGHDT and CDR2 YYEEEE. V was pared by 0 bases and J by 9 bases, with 16 bases between. The CDR3 extends over 15 amino acids. The CDR3 loop reads CASSLGPTGLLPQHF. CDR3 nucleotide sequence: TGTGCCAGCAGCTTGGGGCCTACAGGGCTTCTGCCCCAGCATTTT.

The V and J genes are TRBV11-3 and TRBJ1-3; 8 bases map to TRBD1. The germline CDR1 and CDR2 sequences are SGHNT and YENEEA. The CDR3 covers 20 residues. With 0 bases clipped from V and 1 base from J, the junction kept 14 bases outside the gene matches. The CDR3 nucleotides are TGTGCCAGCAGCTTAGATATTAGAGGAGGCAGGGGGCTTTCTGGAAACACCATATATTTT. Translated: CASSLDIRGGRGLSGNTIYF.

The chain employs TRBV29-1 and TRBJ2-7; possible D gene TRBD2, 6 bases. Trimming left V 6 bases short and J 0 bases short, with 12 bases between. This CDR3 region has 13 residues. Germline-derived CDR1 and CDR2 are SQVTM and ANQGSEA. CDR3 loop: CSVELGSSYEQYF. The CDR3 nucleotides are TGCAGCGTCGAGCTCGGGAGCTCCTACGAGCAGTACTTC.

The J gene is TRBJ2-7, the V gene TRBV15; D may be TRBD1 (5 bases). Trimming shortened V by 0 bases and J by 4 bases, and 13 bases separated the two germline ends. CDR1 LNHNV and CDR2 YYDKDF come from the germline V gene (reference sequence). This CDR3 spans 15 amino acids. This CDR3 reads CATSRDRGRNYEQYF. DNA of the CDR3: TGTGCCACCAGCAGAGATAGGGGAAGGAATTACGAGCAGTACTTC.

This chain uses TRBV27 with TRBJ2-1, with D perhaps matching TRBD2 (7 bases). The CDR3 length is 16 residues. Germline CDR1 and CDR2: MNHEY and SMNVEV (reference sequence). Trimming pared 2 bases from V and 4 bases from J, leaving 15 bases between. CDR3 DNA: TGTGCCAGCAGTTTAAGGGGGGGCCCTAATTACAATGAGCAGTTCTTC. This gives the protein CASSLRGGPNYNEQFF.

In its sample, this clone was seen a few times. This chain connects TRBV4-1 to TRBJ2-7, with 7 bases that match TRBD2. J lost 2 bases, V lost 3 bases, and 4 bases had no gene match. The CDR3 totals 14 residues. Germline CDR1 is MGHRA and CDR2 is YSYEKL. In nucleotides, the CDR3 is TGCGCCAGCAGCCAGCTGAGCGGGACCTACGAGCAGTACTTC. This sequence encodes CASSQLSGTYEQYF.

In this sample, this clone turned up once. The rearrangement uses TRBV6-4 and TRBJ1-1; TRBD1 matches 9 bases. The CDR3 covers 16 residues. Germline V gene sequence: CDR1 MRHNA, CDR2 SNTAGT. V trimming: 8 bases; J trimming: 1 base; junction bases outside the gene matches: 11. The CDR3 bases are TGTGCCAGCCCAGGGACAGGGAGGCGCGCGAACACTGAAGCTTTCTTT. Translated: CASPGTGRRANTEAFF.

J is TRBJ2-7 and V is TRBV19; 8 bases fit TRBD1. V gave up 2 bases and J gave up 2 bases; unmatched junction bases: 8. Germline V gives CDR1 LNHDA, CDR2 SQIVND (reference sequence). The CDR3 is 16 amino acids. The DNA for the CDR3 is TGTGCCAGTAGTATACGGGGACAGGAACTGGCCTACGAGCAGTACTTC. Translated: CASSIRGQELAYEQYF.

This clone was detected only once. The V gene is TRBV5-4, the J gene TRBJ2-7; 7 positions match TRBD1. The J segment lost 1 base and the V segment lost 4 bases, leaving 5 bases of the junction unmatched. Germline V gene lookup returns CDR1 SGHNT and CDR2 YYREEE (reference sequence). CDR3 size: 14 residues. This CDR3 reads CASSQRQGSYEQYF. The CDR3, as DNA: TGTGCCAGCAGCCAAAGACAGGGATCCTACGAGCAGTACTTC.

CDR3 DNA sequence: TGTGCCAGCAGTTTATGGGGGACTTGGGAGGGTCTGGCAGATACGCAGTATTTT. Its protein product is CASSLWGTWEGLADTQYF. The chain combines TRBV27 with TRBJ2-3, with TRBD2 matching over 7 bases. The CDR3 is 18 residues long. V lost 1 base to trimming and J lost 4 bases; unmatched junction nucleotides: 14. The V gene's germline CDR1 is MNHEY and CDR2 SMNVEV (reference sequence).